This TCR beta chain was sequenced for a study of cytomegalovirus exposure and HLA in healthy donors. General study points: The classifier reportedly diagnosed cytomegalovirus status with high sensitivity and specificity.

Concerning this clone: Its antigen is still unknown.

The PCR contained 60 Vbeta and 13 Jbeta primers. Per the original data handling: In a later analysis, 70 million to 80 million unique TCR beta chains included roughly 11 million shared by two or more donors. Repertoires were generated with immunoSEQ multiplex PCR, while TCRdb's copy carries only in-frame clones and drops some. From that table come the V and J calls and clone size; the DNA was used to work out D and trimming. The sample shows 100,000 to 150,000 clones, about 80% of them seen only once. With 3 bases clipped from V and 3 bases from J, the junction kept 1 base outside the gene matches. The V gene's germline CDR1 is MNHNS and CDR2 SASEGT. The CDR3 has 13 amino acids.

Sample: PBMCs. This receptor was identified in a woman aged 40 to 55 in good health and CMV-seropositive. The chain employs TRBV6-1 and TRBJ1-2; 7 bases match TRBD1. CDR3 nucleotides: TGTGCCAGCAGTGATACAGGGGACTATGGCTACACCTTC. It is translated as CASSDTGDYGYTF.